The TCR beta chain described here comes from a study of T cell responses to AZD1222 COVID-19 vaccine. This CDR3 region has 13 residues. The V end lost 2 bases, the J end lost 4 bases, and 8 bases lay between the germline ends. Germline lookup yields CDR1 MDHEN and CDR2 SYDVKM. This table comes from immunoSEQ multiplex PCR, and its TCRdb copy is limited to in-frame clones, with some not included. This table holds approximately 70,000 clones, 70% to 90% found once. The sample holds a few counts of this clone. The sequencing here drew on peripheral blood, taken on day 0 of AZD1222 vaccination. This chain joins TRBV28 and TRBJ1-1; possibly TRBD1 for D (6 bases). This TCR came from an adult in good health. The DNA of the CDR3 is TGTGCCAGCAGTTTAAGGGGGATCACTGAAGCTTTCTTT. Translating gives CASSLRGITEAFF.